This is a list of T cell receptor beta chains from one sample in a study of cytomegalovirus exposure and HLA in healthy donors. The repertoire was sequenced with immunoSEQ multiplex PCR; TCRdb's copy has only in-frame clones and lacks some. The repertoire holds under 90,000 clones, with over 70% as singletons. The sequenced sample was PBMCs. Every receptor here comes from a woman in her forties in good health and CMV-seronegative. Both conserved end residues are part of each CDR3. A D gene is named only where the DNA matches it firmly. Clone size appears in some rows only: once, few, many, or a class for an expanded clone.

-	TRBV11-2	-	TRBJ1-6	CASSSGAGTENSPLHF	TGTGCCAGCAGCTCCGGGGCGGGGACTGAGAATTCACCCCTCCACTTT
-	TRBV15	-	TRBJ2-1	CATSGDRFHEQFF	TGTGCCACCAGCGGCGACAGGTTTCATGAGCAGTTCTTC
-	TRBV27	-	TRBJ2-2	CASSSIGTGLTGELFF	TGTGCCAGCAGTTCGATCGGTACAGGGCTCACCGGGGAGCTGTTTTTT
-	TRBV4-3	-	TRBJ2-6	CASSQSRSGANVLTF	TGCGCCAGCAGCCAGAGTCGGTCTGGGGCCAACGTCCTGACTTTC
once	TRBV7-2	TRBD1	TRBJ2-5	CASSLTGTGVGETQYF	TGTGCCAGCAGCTTAACCGGGACAGGGGTCGGGGAGACCCAGTACTTC
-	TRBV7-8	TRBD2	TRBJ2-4	CASSPSRLAVAKNIQYF	TGTGCCAGCAGCCCCTCCCGACTAGCGGTAGCCAAAAACATTCAGTACTTC
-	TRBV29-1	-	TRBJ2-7	CSVDTKEGGISSYEQYF	TGCAGCGTTGATACCAAGGAGGGGGGGATAAGCTCCTACGAGCAGTACTTC
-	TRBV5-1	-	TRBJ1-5	CASSLGANQPQHF	TGCGCCAGCAGCTTGGGCGCCAATCAGCCCCAGCATTTT
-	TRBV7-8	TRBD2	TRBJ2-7	CASSLRSSGTYEQYF	TGTGCCAGCAGCTTACGTTCGAGCGGGACCTACGAGCAGTACTTC
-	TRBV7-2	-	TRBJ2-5	CASSLAGGTATRETQYF	TGTGCCAGCAGCTTAGCGGGCGGGACCGCGACGAGGGAGACCCAGTACTTC
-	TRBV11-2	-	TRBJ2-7	CASSLETDYEQYF	TGTGCCAGCAGCTTAGAGACAGACTACGAGCAGTACTTC
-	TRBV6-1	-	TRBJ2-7	CASTRNYEQYF	TGTGCCAGCACCAGGAACTACGAGCAGTACTTC
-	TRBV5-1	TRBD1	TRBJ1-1	CASSLDPGQGVGAFF	TGCGCCAGCAGCTTGGACCCGGGACAGGGGGTTGGGGCTTTCTTT
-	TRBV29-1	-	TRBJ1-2	CSVYGQSYGYTF	TGCAGCGTTTATGGGCAATCCTATGGCTACACCTTC
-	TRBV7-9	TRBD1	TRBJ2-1	CASSLVGQGDYNEQFF	TGTGCCAGCAGCTTAGTTGGACAGGGTGACTACAATGAGCAGTTCTTC
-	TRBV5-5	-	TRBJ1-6	CASSPLGTIDSPLHF	TGTGCCAGCAGCCCCCTCGGGACAATAGATTCACCCCTCCACTTT
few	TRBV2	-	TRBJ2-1	CASSQPRGGSYNEQFF	TGTGCCAGCAGTCAACCCAGGGGCGGCTCCTACAATGAGCAGTTCTTC
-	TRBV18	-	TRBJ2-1	CASSPTPHNEQFF	TGTGCCAGCTCACCGACTCCGCACAATGAGCAGTTCTTC
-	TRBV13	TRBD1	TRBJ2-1	CASSDRDSYNEQFF	TGTGCCAGCAGCGACCGGGACAGCTACAATGAGCAGTTCTTC
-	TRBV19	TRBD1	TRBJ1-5	CASSIEDGDRGQPQHF	TGTGCCAGTAGTATAGAAGATGGGGACAGGGGGCAGCCCCAGCATTTT
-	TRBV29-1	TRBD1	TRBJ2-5	CSVSRQGETQYF	TGCAGCGTAAGCCGACAGGGGGAGACCCAGTACTTC
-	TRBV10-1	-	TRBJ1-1	CASARGRGTEAFF	TGCGCCAGCGCCAGGGGAAGGGGCACTGAAGCTTTCTTT
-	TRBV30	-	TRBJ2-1	CAWFGGGLYNEQFF	TGTGCCTGGTTTGGCGGGGGCCTCTACAATGAGCAGTTCTTC
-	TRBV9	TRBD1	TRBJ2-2	CASSPQNPGQGTGELFF	TGTGCCAGCAGCCCTCAGAATCCGGGACAGGGGACCGGGGAGCTGTTTTTT
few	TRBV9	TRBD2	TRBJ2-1	CASSTGGGAYNEQFF	TGTGCCAGCAGTACCGGGGGGGGAGCGTACAATGAGCAGTTCTTC
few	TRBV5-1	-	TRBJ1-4	CASSLRRSTNEKLFF	TGCGCCAGCAGCTTGCGGAGGTCAACTAATGAAAAACTGTTTTTT
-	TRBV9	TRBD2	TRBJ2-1	CASSVGGGGGREQFF	TGTGCCAGCAGCGTAGGCGGCGGGGGGGGGCGTGAGCAGTTCTTC
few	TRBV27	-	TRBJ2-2	CASSLRSTNTGELFF	TGTGCCAGCAGTTTGAGGTCTACTAACACCGGGGAGCTGTTTTTT
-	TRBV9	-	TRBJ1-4	CASSAATGGFEKLFF	TGTGCCAGCAGCGCGGCGACGGGGGGCTTCGAAAAACTGTTTTTT
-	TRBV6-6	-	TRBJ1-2	CASSYLRNYGYTF	TGTGCCAGCAGTTACCTCCGTAACTATGGCTACACCTTC
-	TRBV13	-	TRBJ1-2	CASSLEDRSSGYTF	TGTGCCAGCAGCTTAGAGGACAGATCGAGTGGCTACACCTTC
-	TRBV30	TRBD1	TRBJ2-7	CAWSADRGFLYEQYF	TGTGCCTGGAGTGCGGACAGGGGGTTTCTCTACGAGCAGTACTTC
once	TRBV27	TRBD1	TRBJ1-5	CASRTGQGSNQPQHF	TGTGCCAGCAGAACAGGACAGGGGAGCAATCAGCCCCAGCATTTT
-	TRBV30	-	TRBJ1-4	CAWSTSGIRGEKLFF	TGTGCCTGGAGTACTTCCGGGATTAGGGGGGAAAAACTGTTTTTT
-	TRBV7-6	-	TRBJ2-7	CASSLVGYEQYF	TGTGCCAGCAGCTTAGTCGGTTACGAGCAGTACTTC
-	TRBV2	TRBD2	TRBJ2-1	CASSEPGLGANEQFF	TGTGCCAGCAGTGAACCAGGACTAGGGGCCAATGAGCAGTTCTTC
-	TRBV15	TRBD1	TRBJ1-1	CATSRGLDRGRTEAFF	TGTGCCACCAGCAGGGGCCTCGACAGGGGTCGTACTGAAGCTTTCTTT
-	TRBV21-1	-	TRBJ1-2	CASSKEDSPYGSGYTF	TGTGCCAGCAGCAAAGAAGACAGCCCTTATGGTTCCGGCTACACCTTC
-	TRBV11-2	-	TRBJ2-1	CASSLGRYNEQFF	TGTGCCAGCAGCTTAGGCAGGTACAATGAGCAGTTCTTC
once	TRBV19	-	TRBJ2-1	CASSIGFNLGPNEQFF	TGTGCCAGTAGTATCGGTTTCAACTTGGGCCCCAATGAGCAGTTCTTC
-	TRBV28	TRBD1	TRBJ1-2	CASNGQGGFYGYTF	TGTGCCAGCAATGGACAGGGTGGATTCTATGGCTACACCTTC
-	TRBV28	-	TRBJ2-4	CASSSNFQGFGKNIQYF	TGTGCCAGCAGTTCAAACTTCCAGGGGTTTGGCAAAAACATTCAGTACTTC
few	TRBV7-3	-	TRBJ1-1	CASSLAANTEAFF	TGTGCCAGCAGCCTAGCGGCGAACACTGAAGCTTTCTTT
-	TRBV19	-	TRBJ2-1	CASSIAFDNEQFF	TGTGCCAGTAGTATAGCCTTTGACAATGAGCAGTTCTTC
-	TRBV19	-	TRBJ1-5	CASSIVFRRSNQPQHF	TGTGCCAGTAGTATAGTTTTTAGGAGGAGCAATCAGCCCCAGCATTTT
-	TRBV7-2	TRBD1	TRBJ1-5	CASSSAGGWRNQPQHF	TGTGCCAGCAGCTCCGCAGGGGGCTGGCGCAATCAGCCCCAGCATTTT
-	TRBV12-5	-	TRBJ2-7	CASAQDRNYEQYF	TGTGCTAGTGCCCAAGACAGGAACTACGAGCAGTACTTC
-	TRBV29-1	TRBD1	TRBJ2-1	CSVEERQGADNEQFF	TGCAGCGTTGAAGAACGTCAGGGGGCGGACAATGAGCAGTTCTTC
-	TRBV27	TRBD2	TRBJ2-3	CASSLRGAGGRADTQYF	TGTGCCAGCAGTTTAAGGGGGGCGGGAGGGCGGGCTGATACGCAGTATTTT
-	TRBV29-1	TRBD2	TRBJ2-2	CSVSGLAGEGTGELFF	TGCAGCGTTTCTGGACTAGCGGGAGAGGGGACCGGGGAGCTGTTTTTT
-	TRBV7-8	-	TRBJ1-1	CASSLSTWTEAFF	TGTGCCAGCAGCTTATCTACGTGGACTGAAGCTTTCTTT
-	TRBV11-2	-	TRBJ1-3	CASSSGHFSGNTIYF	TGTGCCAGCAGTTCGGGACACTTCTCTGGAAACACCATATATTTT
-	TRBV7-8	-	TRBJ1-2	CASSLEAGAFGYTF	TGTGCCAGCAGCTTAGAGGCAGGGGCCTTTGGCTACACCTTC
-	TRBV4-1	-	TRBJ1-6	CASSQDRASSYNSPLHF	TGCGCCAGCAGCCAAGATCGTGCCAGCTCCTATAATTCACCCCTCCACTTT
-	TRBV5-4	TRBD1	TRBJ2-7	CASSIDRGYEQYF	TGTGCCAGCAGCATAGACAGGGGATACGAGCAGTACTTC
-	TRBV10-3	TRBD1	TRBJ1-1	CAISWDRRGDTEAFF	TGTGCCATCAGTTGGGACAGAAGGGGCGACACTGAAGCTTTCTTT
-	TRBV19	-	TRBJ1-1	CASKSLGRESTEAFF	TGTGCCAGTAAGAGTCTGGGCCGGGAGAGCACTGAAGCTTTCTTT
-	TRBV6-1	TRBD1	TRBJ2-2	CASRTGQGGELFF	TGTGCCAGCAGGACAGGGCAGGGGGGGGAGCTGTTTTTT
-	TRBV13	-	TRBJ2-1	CASSLEFRYNEQFF	TGTGCCAGCAGCTTAGAATTCAGGTACAATGAGCAGTTCTTC
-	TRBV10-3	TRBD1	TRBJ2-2	CATYRGPTGELFF	TGTGCCACCTACAGGGGGCCGACCGGGGAGCTGTTTTTT